This T cell receptor beta chain was documented in a study of early T cells in non-severe SARS-CoV-2 infection (dated by TCRdb to about 2021). Background for the entire study: Bulk RNA from unsorted whole blood was used for TCR sequencing, so alpha and beta chains could not be paired.

The V end gives up 3 bases and the J end 1 base, leaving 11 bases in the junction not matched to a gene. The CDR3 runs 18 residues from the cysteine to the phenylalanine. The entry retains the CDR3 DNA only, 54 bases that are in frame from base 1. Based on the germline V gene, the CDR1 and CDR2 sequences are MGHDK and SYGVNS. Study-wide conclusions, independent of this receptor: VDJdb matching was skewed toward anti-spike CD8 responses, so virus-specific expansions were likely underestimated and private and CD4 specificities were missed.

This clonotype was seen a handful of times. Its antigen remains unidentified. Base quality data are lacking; no much larger clone is found one base away. Set within a cohort of healthcare workers in London, UK, this nested case-control study involved weekly PCR testing of nasopharyngeal swabs along with blood sampling. Healthcare workers were enrolled in the week of the UK lockdown, from 23 to 31 March 2020, and were followed every week for up to roughly 15 weeks. The protocol used for the library was 5' RACE. TCRdb shows the sequencer as NextSeq 500. To correct for sequencing error and PCR bias, the TCR library protocol tagged individual cDNA molecules with unique molecular identifiers. Both TCR alpha and beta chains were sequenced, and tight co-correlation was observed between alpha and beta sequence abundances in each sample. Regarding the original processing steps: Decombinator V4 was used to annotate the V gene, J gene and CDR3 of the TCR sequences. Expanded TCRs were defined as changing significantly between any two time points under a Poisson model with p below 0.0001. TCR abundances were normalised to the total number of TCRs sequenced in each sample and reported as counts per million. MAIT TCRs were defined by TRAV1-2 paired with TRAJ12, TRAJ20 or TRAJ33, and iNKT TCRs by TRAV10 paired with TRAJ18. A search of VDJdb, accessed on 1 November 2021, was run for TCRs annotated to CMV, EBV and SARS-CoV-2, with TCRs annotated for multiple antigens excluded. TCRdb itself trimmed the public reads at Q25 with fastp, ran MiXCR and retained productive beta chains. CDR3 protein duplicates are merged, each entry listing the most common genes and DNA. These V and J calls are TCRdb output, not the study's own analysis. This sample lists some 71,000 distinct CDR3 sequences; approximately 10% were detected once. Under 7% of the sample rests with the top ten.

The clonotype originates from an adult who was a healthcare worker with PCR-confirmed SARS-CoV-2 infection or an uninfected control (not recorded which). Recombination connected TRBV25-1 to TRBJ2-5; TRBD1 agrees with 10 junctional bases. The material was whole blood, obtained at baseline. The sequence in DNA is TGTGCCAGCAGTGACCCCTTACGCCGGGACAGGGGCCAAGAGACCCAGTACTTC. This sequence encodes CASSDPLRRDRGQETQYF.